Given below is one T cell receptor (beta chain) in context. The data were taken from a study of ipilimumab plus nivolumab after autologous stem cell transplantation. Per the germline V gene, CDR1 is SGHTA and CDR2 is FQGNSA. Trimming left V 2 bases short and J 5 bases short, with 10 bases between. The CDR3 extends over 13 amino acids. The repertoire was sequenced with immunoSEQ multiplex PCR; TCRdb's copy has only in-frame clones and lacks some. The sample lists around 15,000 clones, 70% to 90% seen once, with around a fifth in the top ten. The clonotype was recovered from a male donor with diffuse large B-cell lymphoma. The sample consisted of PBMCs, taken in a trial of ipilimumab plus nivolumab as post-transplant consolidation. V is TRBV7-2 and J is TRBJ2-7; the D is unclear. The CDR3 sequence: CASSLMFGDEQYF. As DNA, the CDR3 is TGTGCCAGCAGCTTAATGTTTGGGGACGAGCAGTACTTC.